The clone carrying this T cell receptor beta chain was detected only once. The sample is drawn from a study of blood T cell repertoires in COVID-19. The protocol was immunoSEQ multiplex PCR, while the TCRdb copy is restricted to in-frame clones and leaves out a portion. Of about 50,000 clones in the sample, 75% to 85% were seen once. CDR1 is SGHTA, CDR2 FQGNSA, per germline. CDR3 length: 16 amino acids. V trimming: 5 bases; J trimming: 7 bases; junction bases outside the gene matches: 14. V usage is TRBV7-2 and J usage is TRBJ2-5; 9 bases map to TRBD2. Sequenced sample: peripheral blood. The clonotype originates from a man between 35 and 55 years old with acute or convalescent COVID-19. The CDR3: CASSPPAGGGGWTQYF. The CDR3 coding sequence is TGTGCCAGCAGCCCTCCAGCGGGCGGGGGGGGCTGGACCCAGTACTTC. Supplemented by reference TRBV7-2 and TRBJ2-5, the full variable domain reads GAGVSQSPSNKVTEKGKDVELRCDPISGHTALYWYRQSLGQGLEFLIYFQGNSAPDKSGLPSDRFSAERTGGSVSTLTIQRTQQEDSAVYLCASSPPAGGGGWTQYFGPGTRLLVL.